Below, 26 T cell receptor beta chains from the same sample are listed, as sequenced in a study of OX40 agonist ivuxolimab in advanced cancers. The library was made by the immunoSEQ multiplex PCR assay. TCRdb limited this immuneACCESS table to in-frame rearrangements with V and J called. A share of clones is missing; checked studies link under half to unresolved V genes, and the rest is unexplained. In all, the sample holds about 89,000 clones, and roughly 90% of those were seen once. Roughly 0.64% of the sample belongs to the ten largest clones. The sample here was CD4+ or CD8+ T cells sorted from blood, taken in a trial of the OX40 agonist ivuxolimab. These receptors came from an adult with an advanced solid tumor such as melanoma, head and neck, liver or kidney cancer.

The rearrangement links TRBV28 to TRBJ2-3; perhaps D is TRBD1 or TRBD2 (5 bases each). Germline V gene sequence: CDR1 MDHEN, CDR2 SYDVKM. This CDR3 is built from 16 residues. The V end lost 2 bases, the J end lost 0 bases, and 12 bases lay between the germline ends. This chain's CDR3 is CASSLNHGASTDTQYF. In nucleotides, the CDR3 is TGTGCCAGCAGTTTAAATCACGGGGCAAGCACAGATACGCAGTATTTT.

The J gene is TRBJ1-5, the V gene TRBV28, with 11 nucleotides matching TRBD1. The CDR3 is 16 residues long. Germline-derived CDR1 and CDR2 are MDHEN and SYDVKM. The ends lost 4 bases at V and 3 bases at J; junction bases unmatched: 5. CDR3 bases: TGTGCCAGCAGTTCTCCGGGACAGGGGGACAATCAGCCCCAGCATTTT. Protein sequence: CASSSPGQGDNQPQHF. Variable domain in full (rest from reference TRBV28 and TRBJ1-5): DVKVTQSSRYLVKRTGEKVFLECVQDMDHENMFWYRQDPGLGLRLIYFSYDVKMKEKGDIPEGYSVSREKKERFSLILESASTNQTSMYLCASSSPGQGDNQPQHFGDGTRLSIL.

The rearrangement uses TRBV6-1 and TRBJ2-5; TRBD1 is a possible D gene (6 bases). The CDR3 covers 15 residues. The germline V and J ends were trimmed by 5 bases and 9 bases, with 22 bases remaining between them. Per germline, CDR1 MNHNS and CDR2 SASEGT. CDR3 nucleotide sequence: TGTGCCAGCAGTCGTAGTGCAGGGGCCAAGGAGGCCCAGTACTTC. Protein: CASSRSAGAKEAQYF.

J is TRBJ2-3 and V is TRBV28, with 10 bases aligning to TRBD2. From germline, CDR1 is MDHEN and CDR2 SYDVKM. The CDR3 has 18 residues. After removal of 6 bases from V and 1 base from J, the junction contained 13 bases not matched to a gene. CDR3 in DNA: TGTGCCAGCAGATCGCCTCAGCGGGGGGGCCGGGGCACAGATACGCAGTATTTT. Amino acids: CASRSPQRGGRGTDTQYF.

In DNA, the CDR3 is TGTGCCAGCAGCTTGGGCGGATTTACCGGGGAGCTGTTTTTT. Protein sequence: CASSLGGFTGELFF. The V and J genes are TRBV7-2 and TRBJ2-2; no clear D gene. With 3 bases removed from V and 5 bases from J, the gap between germline ends came to 10 bases. The CDR3 is made up of 14 amino acids. CDR1 SGHTA and CDR2 FQGNSA come from the germline V gene.

The chain uses TRBV5-1 and TRBJ2-7; 11 positions match TRBD1. This CDR3 comprises 15 residues. Per germline, CDR1 SGHRS and CDR2 YFSETQ. The junction had 2 bases not matched to a gene; V was cut back by 0 bases and J by 3 bases. DNA for the CDR3: TGCGCCAGCAGCTTGGCAGGGACAGGGGGCTACGAGCAGTACTTC. Translating gives CASSLAGTGGYEQYF.

V and J are TRBV5-1 and TRBJ2-3; no clear D gene. The CDR3 runs to 15 residues. Germline assignment: CDR1 SGHRS and CDR2 YFSETQ. The germline V and J ends were trimmed by 5 bases and 0 bases, with 13 bases remaining between them. The CDR3 protein is CASSEDGTSTDTQYF. DNA of the CDR3: TGCGCCAGCAGTGAGGACGGTACTAGCACAGATACGCAGTATTTT.

This clone was seen more than once but under ten times. V and J are TRBV19 and TRBJ1-2, with 9 bases matching TRBD1. Germline loops: CDR1 LNHDA, CDR2 SQIVND (reference sequence). The CDR3 length is 15 residues. V shed 9 bases, J shed 0 bases, and the junction held 8 bases outside the gene matches. Here the CDR3 reads CASGVGQGSNYGYTF. The CDR3 bases are TGTGCCAGCGGGGTCGGACAGGGGTCTAACTATGGCTACACCTTC. The complete variable domain, with remaining parts taken from reference TRBV19 and TRBJ1-2, reads DGGITQSPKYLFRKEGQNVTLSCEQNLNHDAMYWYRQDPGQGLRLIYYSQIVNDFQKGDIAEGYSVSREKKESFPLTVTSAQKNPTAFYLCASGVGQGSNYGYTFGSGTRLTVV.

The table lists this clone with a count of one. The rearrangement links TRBV6-1 to TRBJ1-2; D is possibly TRBD1 (6 bases). V dropped 5 bases and J dropped 5 bases, with 15 bases sitting between them. The CDR3 loop spans 14 amino acids. Germline loops: CDR1 MNHNS, CDR2 SASEGT. CDR3 in DNA: TGTGCCAGCAGTCAAGGGGGGGCTCGATATGGCTACACCTTC. Translated: CASSQGGARYGYTF.

The chain combines TRBV2 with TRBJ1-5; unclear D gene. Germline V gene data show CDR1 as SNHLY and CDR2 as FYNNEI. This CDR3 comprises 14 residues. V lost 3 bases and J 5 bases, leaving 11 bases between the germline ends. Written as DNA, the CDR3 is TGTGCCAGCAGTGAGTCGAGGGATTATCAGCCCCAGCATTTT. Protein product: CASSESRDYQPQHF.

The rearrangement joins TRBV7-2 to TRBJ1-1, with TRBD1 as a possible D gene (5 bases). Trimming pared 1 base from V and 3 bases from J, leaving 12 bases between. Germline V gives CDR1 SGHTA, CDR2 FQGNSA. This CDR3 has 15 residues. The CDR3 is CASSLVSDTYTEAFF. The CDR3 nucleotides read TGTGCCAGCAGCTTAGTTTCGGACACCTACACTGAAGCTTTCTTT. The variable domain in full, with the rest retrieved from reference TRBV7-2 and TRBJ1-1, is GAGVSQSPSNKVTEKGKDVELRCDPISGHTALYWYRQSLGQGLEFLIYFQGNSAPDKSGLPSDRFSAERTGGSVSTLTIQRTQQEDSAVYLCASSLVSDTYTEAFFGQGTRLTVV.

The V call is TRBV29-1, the J call TRBJ2-2; D remains ambiguous. The germline gives CDR1 SQVTM, CDR2 ANQGSEA. With 2 bases removed from V and 1 base from J, the gap between germline ends came to 5 bases. The CDR3 extends over 13 amino acids. The CDR3 coding sequence is TGCAGCGTTGAATTACAGAACACCGGGGAGCTGTTTTTT. Amino acid sequence: CSVELQNTGELFF.

The table lists this clone with a count of one. The gene calls are TRBV5-1 and TRBJ2-7; the D is unclear. The germline gives CDR1 SGHRS, CDR2 YFSETQ. This CDR3 is 15 amino acids long. V was shortened by 0 bases and J by 3 bases, with 13 bases between the two germline ends. The CDR3 nucleotides are TGCGCCAGCAGCTTGGAGATCAGAACCGTCTACGAGCAGTACTTC. The encoded protein is CASSLEIRTVYEQYF.

The chain joins TRBV11-3 to TRBJ2-1; TRBD1 matches 9 bases. This CDR3 has 16 amino acids. V shed 3 bases, J shed 8 bases, and the junction held 11 bases outside the gene matches. Per the germline V gene, CDR1 is SGHNT and CDR2 is YENEEA. CDR3 in amino acids: CASSLDGGTGLDEQFF. Written as DNA, the CDR3 is TGTGCCAGCAGCTTGGATGGTGGGACAGGGTTAGATGAGCAGTTCTTC.

J is TRBJ1-2 and V is TRBV7-8; D possibly corresponds to TRBD1 (5 bases). V lost 0 bases to trimming and J lost 4 bases, with 12 bases between them. Germline V gives CDR1 SGHVS, CDR2 FQNEAQ. This CDR3 is built from 15 residues. The chain's CDR3 is CASSLASGGSYGYTF. CDR3 bases: TGTGCCAGCAGCTTAGCTTCGGGGGGGAGCTATGGCTACACCTTC.

This chain joins TRBV18 and TRBJ2-4; D possibly corresponds to TRBD1 (6 bases). CDR1 KGHSH and CDR2 LQKENI come from the germline V gene. There are 16 residues in the CDR3. Trimming took off 1 base at V and 0 bases at J, with 10 bases between the two ends. CDR3 sequence reads: CASSPRQGLAKNIQYF. CDR3 in DNA: TGTGCCAGCTCACCACGCCAGGGGCTAGCCAAAAACATTCAGTACTTC.

The chain joins TRBV12-1 to TRBJ2-3; the tabulated D call, TRBD1, remains unverified against the DNA. TRBV12-1 is labeled a pseudogene. The CDR3 contains 13 residues. In DNA, the CDR3 is TGTGCCAGCCGGACAGACAGCACAGATACGCAGTATTTT. Residues: CASRTDSTDTQYF.

This clone was seen just once. CDR3 bases: TGCGCCAGCAGTCAAACCCGGGACAGCAGTACCTACGAGCAGTACTTC. Residues: CASSQTRDSSTYEQYF. V gene TRBV23-1 combines with J gene TRBJ2-7, with 7 bases aligning to TRBD1. Being an ORF, TRBV23-1 has a function that is uncertain. The ends lost 2 bases at V and 2 bases at J; junction bases unmatched: 9. The CDR3 loop spans 16 amino acids.

This clone has a single count. The gene calls are TRBV6-1 and TRBJ2-2; 10 nucleotides line up with TRBD1. This CDR3 contains 14 residues. Germline assignment: CDR1 MNHNS and CDR2 SASEGT. Trimming took 5 bases from V and 4 from J; bases not matched to a gene: 1. The CDR3 loop is CASSWTGGTGELFF. DNA for the CDR3: TGTGCCAGCAGTTGGACAGGGGGCACCGGGGAGCTGTTTTTT.

The chain recombines TRBV29-1 with TRBJ2-1; 10 bases are shared with TRBD1. Germline V gene data show CDR1 as SQVTM and CDR2 as ANQGSEA. CDR3 length: 15 amino acids. The ends lost 4 bases at V and 9 bases at J; junction bases unmatched: 12. Written as DNA, the CDR3 is TGCAGCGTTGTAAAGGGACAGGGGTTCTTAGGTGAGCAGTTCTTC. Amino acids: CSVVKGQGFLGEQFF.

This clone showed up just once. V gene TRBV23-1 combines with J gene TRBJ2-3, with D hard to call. TRBV23-1 is an ORF, with its function uncertain. The CDR3 consists of 12 residues. Between the trimmed V and J ends, which lost 4 bases and 0 bases, there was a span of 2 bases. The chain's CDR3 is CASSPSTDTQYF. Here the CDR3 DNA reads TGCGCCAGCAGTCCGAGCACAGATACGCAGTATTTT.

This chain joins TRBV5-4 and TRBJ1-2, with 10 bases that match TRBD1. There are 16 residues in the CDR3. V lost 3 bases, J lost 7 bases, and 12 bases stayed unmatched. Germline CDR1 SGHNT, CDR2 YYREEE (reference sequence). CDR3 sequence reads: CASSSGQGMTAGGYTF. The DNA for the CDR3 is TGTGCCAGCAGCTCGGGACAGGGGATGACAGCAGGTGGCTACACCTTC.

The J gene is TRBJ2-1, the V gene TRBV4-1, with D perhaps TRBD2 (6 bases). The CDR3 is made up of 16 amino acids. V gave up 0 bases and J gave up 0 bases, with 9 bases separating them. The germline gives CDR1 MGHRA, CDR2 YSYEKL. The CDR3 DNA reads TGCGCCAGCAGCCAAGATGCGGGGAGCTCCTACAATGAGCAGTTCTTC. Amino acid sequence: CASSQDAGSSYNEQFF.

This clone was seen a few times. The V call is TRBV5-1, the J call TRBJ1-6; D is uncertain. Germline loops: CDR1 SGHRS, CDR2 YFSETQ. The CDR3 totals 13 residues. V was shortened by 4 bases and J by 14 bases, with 16 bases between the two germline ends. The CDR3 sequence: CASSPDGLGTLHF. The CDR3 DNA reads as TGCGCCAGCAGCCCGGACGGACTGGGGACCCTCCACTTT. Filled out from reference TRBV5-1 and TRBJ1-6, the complete variable domain reads KAGVTQTPRYLIKTRGQQVTLSCSPISGHRSVSWYQQTPGQGLQFLFEYFSETQRNKGNFPGRFSGRQFSNSRSEMNVSTLELGDSALYLCASSPDGLGTLHFGNGTRLTVT.

The rearrangement uses TRBV5-4 and TRBJ2-1; perhaps TRBD2 as D (5 bases). The CDR3 consists of 14 residues. V was clipped by 0 bases and J by 3 bases, with 7 bases between them. CDR1 SGHNT and CDR2 YYREEE come from the germline V gene (reference sequence). This CDR3 is CASSLVRDYNEQFF. CDR3 sequence (DNA): TGTGCCAGCAGCTTGGTCCGGGACTACAATGAGCAGTTCTTC.

This chain links TRBV5-4 with TRBJ2-1; 7 bases line up with TRBD1. Germline V lookup: CDR1 SGHNT, CDR2 YYREEE (reference sequence). The CDR3 is made up of 15 amino acids. The V gene end was trimmed by 4 bases and the J gene end by 9 bases; junction bases not matched to a gene: 13. The CDR3 region is CASSGQGGRDAEQFF. CDR3 in DNA: TGTGCCAGCAGCGGGCAAGGGGGCAGAGACGCTGAGCAGTTCTTC.